This T cell receptor beta chain was sequenced for a study of T cell responses to AZD1222 COVID-19 vaccine. Study-level information: Analyses pooled second doses at about 4 or about 12 weeks.

Overall study results and limits: Clonal diversity may have been underestimated in mostly white British donors. CD4 TCRs associated with vaccination spanned spike, dominating at 160-218 and 743-854.

The CDR3 spans 14 residues. Trimming took off 1 base at V and 4 bases at J, with 6 bases between the two ends. Germline CDR1 reads SGHTS; CDR2 reads YDEGEE. Turning to this clone: The antigen is undetermined.

The protocol was immunoSEQ multiplex PCR, while the TCRdb copy is restricted to in-frame clones and leaves out a portion. The repertoire holds under 45,000 clones, with 70% to 90% as singletons. The receptor was isolated from an adult in good health. V gene TRBV5-8 combines with J gene TRBJ1-6, with a tentative D call TRBD1 (5 bases). The material sequenced was peripheral blood, taken on day 0 of AZD1222 vaccination. The DNA for the CDR3 is TGTGCCAGCAGCTTGAGACAGTATAATTCACCCCTCCACTTT. This sequence encodes CASSLRQYNSPLHF.